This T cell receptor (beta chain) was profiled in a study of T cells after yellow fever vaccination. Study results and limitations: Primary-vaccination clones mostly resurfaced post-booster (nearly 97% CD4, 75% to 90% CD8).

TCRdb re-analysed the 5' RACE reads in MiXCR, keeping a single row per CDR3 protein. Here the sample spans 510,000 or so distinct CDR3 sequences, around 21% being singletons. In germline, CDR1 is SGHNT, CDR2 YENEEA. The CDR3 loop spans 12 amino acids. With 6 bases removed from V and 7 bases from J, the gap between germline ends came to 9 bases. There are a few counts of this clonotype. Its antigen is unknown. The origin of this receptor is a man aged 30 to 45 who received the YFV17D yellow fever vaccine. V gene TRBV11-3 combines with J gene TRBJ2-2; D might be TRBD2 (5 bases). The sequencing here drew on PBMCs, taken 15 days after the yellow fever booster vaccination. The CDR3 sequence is CASRLGIGELFF. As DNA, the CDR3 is TGTGCCAGCAGACTAGGAATCGGGGAGCTGTTTTTT.